The 31 T cell receptor beta chains below come from one sample, sequenced in a study of T cell repertoires in cytomegalovirus infection. MiXCR was run by TCRdb on the reads, yielding one entry per CDR3 protein. The repertoire holds about 740,000 distinct CDR3 sequences, 35% to 45% seen once, with under 3.5% in the top ten. The sample was PBMCs. The receptors here all came from a human donor in good health (CMV status not recorded). Some clones in this sample may be carry-over from other donors' samples.

As for this clonotype: The germline gene is not matched at one end of the junction; a read error may be the cause. This chain joins TRBV7-8 and TRBJ2-5, with D perhaps TRBD2 (7 bases). Germline V gene data show CDR1 as SGHVS and CDR2 as FQNEAQ. The CDR3 has 16 amino acids. CDR3 DNA sequence: TGTGACAGCAGCTTAATTAAGGGGGGAGGGCAAGAGACCCAGTACTTC. It yields the protein CDSSLIKGGGQETQYF. The variable domain in full, with the rest retrieved from reference TRBV7-8 and TRBJ2-5, is GAGVSQSPRYKVAKRGQDVALRCDPISGHVSLFWYQQALGQGPEFLTYFQNEAQLDKSGLPSDRFFAERPEGSVSTLKIQRTQQEDSAVYLCDSSLIKGGGQETQYFGPGTRLLVL.

This clonotype was observed at least ten times. This rearrangement joins TRBV12-3 or TRBV12-4 to TRBJ1-5; D not certain. The CDR3 has 12 residues. The ends were cut back, 6 bases at V and 1 base at J, with 4 bases in the middle. This CDR3 reads CASRLSNQPQHF. The CDR3 DNA reads TGTGCCAGCAGACTAAGCAATCAGCCCCAGCATTTT.

As DNA, the CDR3 is TGTGCCAGCAGCTTGGAACAGGGGCGGACTGAAAAACTGTTTTTT. This codes for CASSLEQGRTEKLFF. The rearrangement joins TRBV5-5 to TRBJ1-4, with 7 nucleotides matching TRBD1. The V gene end was trimmed by 0 bases and the J gene end by 7 bases; junction bases not matched to a gene: 6. Germline assignment: CDR1 SGHKS and CDR2 YYEKEE (reference sequence). The CDR3 runs 15 residues.

This clonotype was detected ten times or more. J is TRBJ2-4 and V is TRBV7-3; possibly TRBD2 for D (6 bases). V was clipped by 3 bases and J by 7 bases, with 16 bases between them. Per germline, CDR1 SGHTA and CDR2 FQGTGA. CDR3 length: 15 amino acids. Here the CDR3 DNA reads TGTGCCAGCAGCTTGGGACTGGCCGAAAGGAACATTCAGTACTTC. Its protein product is CASSLGLAERNIQYF.

The table lists this clonotype with a few counts. The chain joins TRBV29-1 to TRBJ1-2, with a tentative D call TRBD1 (6 bases). CDR1 and CDR2 from the germline V gene are SQVTM and ANQGSEA. This CDR3 comprises 12 residues. Trimming removed 5 bases from V and 6 bases from J, with 13 bases in between. The CDR3 is CSVHSGVNGYTF. DNA of the CDR3: TGCAGCGTTCATTCAGGGGTAAATGGCTACACCTTC.

The chain uses TRBV19 and TRBJ1-2, with TRBD1 matching over 7 bases. V shed 3 bases, J shed 4 bases, and the junction held 8 bases outside the gene matches. The V gene's germline CDR1 is LNHDA and CDR2 SQIVND (reference sequence). The CDR3 totals 15 residues. CDR3 nucleotide sequence: TGTGCCAGTAGTATCAGCCAGGGGGTGGGCTATGGCTACACCTTC. Translated: CASSISQGVGYGYTF.

This sequence joins TRBV20-1 and TRBJ1-6; D not resolved. The V and J ends lost 1 base and 0 bases respectively, with 7 bases between them. Germline V gene sequence: CDR1 DFQATT, CDR2 SNEGSKA (reference sequence). The CDR3 is 15 amino acids. The CDR3, as DNA: TGCAGTGCTAGAGGCGCCAGCTCCTATAATTCACCCCTCCACTTT. It translates to CSARGASSYNSPLHF.

The CDR3, as DNA: TGTGCCATCAGTGTGCGGGGCGTCGAGCAGTACTTC. Amino acids: CAISVRGVEQYF. This chain connects TRBV10-3 to TRBJ2-7, with TRBD2 as a possible D gene (6 bases). This CDR3 spans 12 amino acids. Trimming took off 4 bases at V and 6 bases at J, with 10 bases between the two ends. Germline V gene data show CDR1 as ENHRY and CDR2 as SYGVKD.

The genes are TRBV5-4 and TRBJ1-2; maybe TRBD1 (6 bases). This CDR3 is 15 amino acids long. Trimming took 6 bases from V and 8 from J, leaving 23 bases between them. Germline V gives CDR1 SGHNT, CDR2 YYREEE (reference sequence). The CDR3 DNA sequence: TGTGCCAGCAACTCCCCTTCGGGGGCAGGGGACGGCTACACCTTC. Its protein product is CASNSPSGAGDGYTF.

In its sample, this clonotype was seen a few times. The chain recombines TRBV5-4 with TRBJ1-2; 8 nucleotides align to TRBD1. Germline loops: CDR1 SGHNT, CDR2 YYREEE (reference sequence). The CDR3 sequence is 15 residues long. Germline trimming cut 1 base from V and 9 bases from J; bases unmatched to any gene: 11. The CDR3 reads CASSLRGQGRGSYTF. CDR3 nucleotides: TGTGCCAGCAGCTTGCGTGGACAGGGACGAGGGAGCTACACCTTC.

The table lists this clonotype with a few counts. This chain links TRBV20-1 with TRBJ1-2; TRBD1 agrees at 8 bases. The CDR3 spans 15 residues. The J segment lost 4 bases and the V segment lost 3 bases, leaving 10 bases of the junction unmatched. Germline CDR1 is DFQATT and CDR2 is SNEGSKA (reference sequence). CDR3: CSASGRPGGTYGYTF. CDR3 in DNA: TGCAGTGCTAGTGGTCGACCAGGGGGCACCTATGGCTACACCTTC.

The rearrangement uses TRBV11-3 and TRBJ2-1; 10 bases map to TRBD2. Germline CDR1 and CDR2: SGHNT and YENEEA. V shed 1 base and J 8 bases; nucleotides not matched to a gene: 5. This CDR3 region has 15 residues. The DNA of the CDR3 is TGTGCCAGCAGCTTAGCGGCTAGCGGGGGACATGAGCAGTTCTTC. The encoded protein is CASSLAASGGHEQFF.

This rearrangement joins TRBV7-8 to TRBJ2-3; no clear D. Germline lookup yields CDR1 SGHVS and CDR2 FQNEAQ. The V and J ends lost 2 bases and 2 bases respectively, with 14 bases between them. The CDR3 covers 16 residues. CDR3 loop: CASSLRGEVATDTQYF. CDR3 DNA sequence: TGTGCCAGCAGCTTACGTGGTGAGGTTGCCACAGATACGCAGTATTTT.

Only a few counts were recorded for this clonotype. This chain uses TRBV4-1 with TRBJ2-7; D may be TRBD1 (6 bases). The V gene's germline CDR1 is MGHRA and CDR2 YSYEKL. The CDR3 totals 16 residues. V lost 5 bases to trimming and J lost 6 bases, with 23 bases between them. The CDR3 loop reads CASSFEPGTKGSEQYF. The CDR3 region has the DNA TGCGCCAGCAGCTTCGAACCTGGGACAAAGGGATCCGAGCAGTACTTC.

The rearrangement uses TRBV15 and TRBJ2-7; 8 bases match TRBD1. The ends lost 1 base at V and 2 bases at J; junction bases unmatched: 1. There are 14 residues in the CDR3. Germline loops: CDR1 LNHNV, CDR2 YYDKDF (reference sequence). This chain's CDR3 is CATSRGTGPYEQYF. The CDR3, as DNA: TGTGCCACCAGCAGAGGGACAGGGCCCTACGAGCAGTACTTC.

This chain joins TRBV20-1 and TRBJ2-1; TRBD2 matches at 8 bases. J lost 5 bases, V lost 6 bases, and 9 bases had no gene match. The CDR3 is made up of 14 amino acids. Germline V lookup: CDR1 DFQATT, CDR2 SNEGSKA (reference sequence). The CDR3 DNA reads TGCAGTGCCCGCAGCGGGAGTTTCCACAATGAGCAGTTCTTC. Protein: CSARSGSFHNEQFF.

The chain links TRBV14 to TRBJ1-6; weak D call: TRBD1 (6 bases). This CDR3 comprises 16 residues. V shed 4 bases and J shed 10 bases, with 20 bases lying between them. Looked up from germline, CDR1 is SGHDN and CDR2 is FVKESK. DNA of the CDR3: TGTGCCAGCAGCCGCAGCGGGACCCCCAGGGGCTCACCCCTCCACTTT. Amino acids: CASSRSGTPRGSPLHF. Full variable domain (missing parts from reference TRBV14 and TRBJ1-6): EAGVTQFPSHSVIEKGQTVTLRCDPISGHDNLYWYRRVMGKEIKFLLHFVKESKQDESGMPNNRFLAERTGGTYSTLKVQPAELEDSGVYFCASSRSGTPRGSPLHFGNGTRLTVT.

There are a few counts of this clonotype. The V and J genes are TRBV19 and TRBJ2-3; D remains unclear. The V end lost 3 bases, the J end lost 2 bases, and 18 bases lay between the germline ends. Germline V CDR1 and CDR2: LNHDA, SQIVND (reference sequence). The CDR3 length is 17 residues. CDR3 nucleotides: TGTGCCAGTAGTATTGGGTCGACACTCGTCTTCACAGATACGCAGTATTTT. Protein product: CASSIGSTLVFTDTQYF.

The V call is TRBV7-6, the J call TRBJ1-2; D is unclear. This CDR3 is built from 14 residues. Trimming removed 1 base at V and 4 bases at J, with 10 bases between. Germline assignment: CDR1 SGHVS and CDR2 FNYEAQ. Written as DNA, the CDR3 is TGTGCCAGCAGCTTAGGCCCGATGGGCTATGGCTACACCTTC. Translating it yields CASSLGPMGYGYTF. The complete variable domain, with remaining parts taken from reference TRBV7-6 and TRBJ1-2, reads GAGVSQSPRYKVTKRGQDVALRCDPISGHVSLYWYRQALGQGPEFLTYFNYEAQQDKSGLPNDRFSAERPEGSISTLTIQRTEQRDSAMYRCASSLGPMGYGYTFGSGTRLTVV.

Here the CDR3 DNA reads TGTGCCAGCAGTCGGACAGAGGACGAGCAGTACTTC. Amino acids: CASSRTEDEQYF. The V and J genes are TRBV12-3 or TRBV12-4 and TRBJ2-7, with a weak D call TRBD1 (6 bases). V was clipped by 5 bases and J by 5 bases, with 10 bases between them. This CDR3 is built from 12 residues.

This clonotype occurred many times. This chain links TRBV7-8 with TRBJ1-1; no definite D call. Germline V CDR1 and CDR2: SGHVS, FQNEAQ. The V end was cut by 1 base, the J end by 0 bases, with 6 bases between. The CDR3 length is 14 residues. CDR3 protein: CASSLGVMNTEAFF. For the CDR3, the DNA is TGTGCCAGCAGCTTAGGCGTGATGAACACTGAAGCTTTCTTT.

The chain is built from TRBV9 and TRBJ1-1; D perhaps matches TRBD1 (6 bases). There are 15 residues in the CDR3. V was cut by 4 bases and J by 5 bases, with 18 bases left in between. CDR1 SGDLS and CDR2 YYNGEE come from the germline V gene. This chain's CDR3 is CASSLLTGKGTEAFF. The CDR3 coding sequence is TGTGCCAGCAGCCTCCTAACAGGGAAAGGAACTGAAGCTTTCTTT.

The table lists this clonotype with a few counts. V gene TRBV28 combines with J gene TRBJ2-3, with unresolved D. Germline CDR1 is MDHEN and CDR2 is SYDVKM. V was trimmed by 1 base and J by 0 bases, leaving 5 bases between them. The CDR3 is 14 residues long. The CDR3 loop is CASSLLRSTDTQYF. The CDR3 region has the DNA TGTGCCAGCAGTTTATTAAGAAGCACAGATACGCAGTATTTT.

The chain links TRBV12-3 or TRBV12-4 to TRBJ1-6, with D perhaps TRBD1 (6 bases). The CDR3 totals 14 residues. Trimming took off 3 bases at V and 10 bases at J, with 13 bases between the two ends. Here the CDR3 DNA reads TGTGCCAGCAGTTTGGGGGCAGGGTGGTCACCCCTCCACTTT. This gives the protein CASSLGAGWSPLHF.

Only one count was recorded for this clonotype. J is TRBJ2-2 and V is TRBV7-2; TRBD2 agrees at 12 bases. Germline V gene sequence: CDR1 SGHTA, CDR2 FQGNSA. With 2 bases clipped from V and 6 bases from J, the junction kept 4 bases outside the gene matches. The CDR3 is 16 residues long. CDR3 protein: CASSLFTSGRPGELFF. In DNA form, the CDR3 reads TGTGCCAGCAGCTTATTTACTAGCGGGAGGCCCGGGGAGCTGTTTTTT.

This clonotype appeared a few times. The CDR3 spells CASSYLSPGQGAFYGYTF. The CDR3 DNA follows: TGTGCCAGCAGTTATCTGTCGCCGGGACAGGGGGCGTTCTATGGCTACACCTTC. The chain recombines TRBV6-5 with TRBJ1-2; the match to TRBD1 covers 12 bases. This CDR3 contains 18 residues. In germline, CDR1 is MNHEY, CDR2 SVGAGI. With V trimmed by 3 bases and J by 4 bases, 12 bases remained unmatched.

This chain connects TRBV7-9 to TRBJ1-1; D unclear. Trimming left V 5 bases short and J 4 bases short, with 17 bases between. The CDR3 spans 15 residues. CDR1 is SEHNR, CDR2 FQNEAQ, per germline (reference sequence). CDR3 sequence reads: CASSRERPGITEAFF. CDR3 bases: TGTGCCAGCAGCCGGGAGCGGCCTGGCATCACTGAAGCTTTCTTT.

Only one count was recorded for this clonotype. This chain joins TRBV20-1 and TRBJ2-3; D gene ambiguous. Germline V gene sequence: CDR1 DFQATT, CDR2 SNEGSKA (reference sequence). Trimming removed 2 bases at V and 1 base at J, with 13 bases between. The CDR3 totals 15 residues. CDR3 amino acids: CSARSSHRRTDTQYF. In DNA form, the CDR3 reads TGCAGTGCTAGATCCTCACACCGCCGCACAGATACGCAGTATTTT.

This sequence joins TRBV7-6 and TRBJ2-2, with a tentative D call TRBD1 (6 bases). The ends were cut back, 4 bases at V and 7 bases at J, with 16 bases in the middle. The V gene's germline CDR1 is SGHVS and CDR2 FNYEAQ. The CDR3 consists of 15 residues. The CDR3 coding sequence is TGTGCCAGCAGCTCCCGGGACACGAGGGACGGGGAGCTGTTTTTT. This encodes CASSSRDTRDGELFF. Variable domain in full (rest from reference TRBV7-6 and TRBJ2-2): GAGVSQSPRYKVTKRGQDVALRCDPISGHVSLYWYRQALGQGPEFLTYFNYEAQQDKSGLPNDRFSAERPEGSISTLTIQRTEQRDSAMYRCASSSRDTRDGELFFGEGSRLTVL.

This clonotype was counted many times. V is TRBV7-8 and J is TRBJ1-6; maybe TRBD1 (6 bases). CDR3 size: 14 residues. The V gene lost 6 bases and the J gene lost 5 bases, with 11 bases spanning the gap. Germline V gene lookup returns CDR1 SGHVS and CDR2 FQNEAQ. CDR3 amino acids: CASSPRDNNSPLHF. DNA of the CDR3: TGTGCCAGCAGTCCCCGGGACAATAATTCACCCCTCCACTTT.

The rearrangement uses TRBV14 and TRBJ2-2; 10 bases are a match to TRBD1. The J segment lost 4 bases and the V segment lost 4 bases, leaving 3 bases of the junction unmatched. The CDR3 contains 15 residues. The V gene's germline CDR1 is SGHDN and CDR2 FVKESK. CDR3 bases: TGTGCCAGCAGCCGGGGACAGGGGAGCACCGGGGAGCTGTTTTTT. This codes for CASSRGQGSTGELFF.